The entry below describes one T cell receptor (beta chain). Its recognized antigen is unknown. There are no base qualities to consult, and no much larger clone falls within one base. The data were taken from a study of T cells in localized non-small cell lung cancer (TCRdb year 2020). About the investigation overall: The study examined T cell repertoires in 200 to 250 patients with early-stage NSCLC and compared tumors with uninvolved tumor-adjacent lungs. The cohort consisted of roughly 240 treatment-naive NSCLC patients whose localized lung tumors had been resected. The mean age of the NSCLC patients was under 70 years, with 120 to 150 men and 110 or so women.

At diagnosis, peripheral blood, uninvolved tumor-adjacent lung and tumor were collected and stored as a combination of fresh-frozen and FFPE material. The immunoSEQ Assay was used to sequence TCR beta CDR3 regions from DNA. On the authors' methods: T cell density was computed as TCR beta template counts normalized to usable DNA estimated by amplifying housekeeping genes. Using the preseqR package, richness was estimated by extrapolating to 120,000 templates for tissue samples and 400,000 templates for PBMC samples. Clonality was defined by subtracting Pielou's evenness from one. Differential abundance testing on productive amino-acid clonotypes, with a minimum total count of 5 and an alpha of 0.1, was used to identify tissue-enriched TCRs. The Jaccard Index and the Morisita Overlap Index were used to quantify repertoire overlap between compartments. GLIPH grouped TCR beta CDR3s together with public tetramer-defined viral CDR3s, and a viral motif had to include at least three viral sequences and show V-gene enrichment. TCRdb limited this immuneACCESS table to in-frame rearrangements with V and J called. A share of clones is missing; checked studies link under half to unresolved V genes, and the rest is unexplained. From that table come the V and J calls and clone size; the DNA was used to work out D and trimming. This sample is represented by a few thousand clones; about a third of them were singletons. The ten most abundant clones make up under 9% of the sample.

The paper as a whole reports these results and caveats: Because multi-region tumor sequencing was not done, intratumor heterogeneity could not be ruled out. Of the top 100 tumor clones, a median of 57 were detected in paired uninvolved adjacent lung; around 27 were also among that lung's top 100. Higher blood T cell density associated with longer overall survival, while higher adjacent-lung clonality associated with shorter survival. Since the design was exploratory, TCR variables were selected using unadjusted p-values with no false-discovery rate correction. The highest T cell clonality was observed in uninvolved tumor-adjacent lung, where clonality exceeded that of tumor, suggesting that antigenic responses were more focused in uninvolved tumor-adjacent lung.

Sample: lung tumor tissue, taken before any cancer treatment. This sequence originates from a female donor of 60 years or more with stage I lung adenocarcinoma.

Here is the DNA: TGTGCCAGCTCCCGGGACAGGGGAAGTGGTTATACGCAGTATTTT. Protein translation: CASSRDRGSGYTQYF. The rearranged segments are TRBV28 and TRBJ2-3, and 10 bases in between align with TRBD1. The germline V gene supplies CDR1 MDHEN and CDR2 SYDVKM. Inclusive of the bounding cysteine and phenylalanine, the CDR3 is 15 residues long. Of the read, only the CDR3 DNA is kept; its 45 bases are in frame from base 1. The V end gives up 8 bases and the J end 7 bases, leaving 12 bases in the junction not matched to a gene.